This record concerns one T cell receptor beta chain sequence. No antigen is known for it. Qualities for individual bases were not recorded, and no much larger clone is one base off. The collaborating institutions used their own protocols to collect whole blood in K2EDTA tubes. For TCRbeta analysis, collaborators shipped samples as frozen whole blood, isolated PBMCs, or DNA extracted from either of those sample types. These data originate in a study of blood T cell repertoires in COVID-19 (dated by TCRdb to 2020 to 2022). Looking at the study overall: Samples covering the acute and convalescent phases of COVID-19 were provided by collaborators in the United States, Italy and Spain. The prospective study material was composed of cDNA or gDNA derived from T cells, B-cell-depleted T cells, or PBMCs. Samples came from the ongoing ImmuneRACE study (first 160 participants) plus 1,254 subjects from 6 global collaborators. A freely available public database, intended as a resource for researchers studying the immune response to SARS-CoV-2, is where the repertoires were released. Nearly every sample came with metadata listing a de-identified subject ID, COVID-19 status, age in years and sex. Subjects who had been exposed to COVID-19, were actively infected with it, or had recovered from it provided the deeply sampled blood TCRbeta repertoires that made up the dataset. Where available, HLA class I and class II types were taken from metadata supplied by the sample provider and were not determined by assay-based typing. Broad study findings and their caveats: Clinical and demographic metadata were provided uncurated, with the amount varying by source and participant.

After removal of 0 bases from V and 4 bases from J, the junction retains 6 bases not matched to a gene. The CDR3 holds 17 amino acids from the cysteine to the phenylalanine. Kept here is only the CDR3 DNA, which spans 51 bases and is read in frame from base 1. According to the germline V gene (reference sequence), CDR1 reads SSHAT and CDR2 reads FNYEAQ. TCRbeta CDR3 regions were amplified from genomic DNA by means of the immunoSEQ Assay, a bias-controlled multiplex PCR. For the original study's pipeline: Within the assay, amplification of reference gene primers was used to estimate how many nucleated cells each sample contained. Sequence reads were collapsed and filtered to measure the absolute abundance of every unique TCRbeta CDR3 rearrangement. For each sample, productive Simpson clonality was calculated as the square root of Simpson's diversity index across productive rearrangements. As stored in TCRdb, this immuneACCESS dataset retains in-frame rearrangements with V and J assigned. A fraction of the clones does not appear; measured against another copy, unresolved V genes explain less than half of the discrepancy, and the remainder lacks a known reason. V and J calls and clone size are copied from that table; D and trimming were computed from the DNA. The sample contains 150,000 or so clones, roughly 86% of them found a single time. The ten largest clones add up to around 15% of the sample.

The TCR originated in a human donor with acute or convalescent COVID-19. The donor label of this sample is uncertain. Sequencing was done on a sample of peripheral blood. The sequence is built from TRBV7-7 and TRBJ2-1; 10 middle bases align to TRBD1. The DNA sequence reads TGTGCCAGCAGCTTAGCTATGGGACAGGGGTTTTACAATGAGCAGTTCTTC. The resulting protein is CASSLAMGQGFYNEQFF.